The present T cell receptor (beta chain) was sequenced within a study of shared clonotypes between healthy human individuals. Findings of the study overall: Blood was the only sampled material, and tissue repertoires likely differ.

The table lists this clone with a few counts. Its antigen is unknown. Additional DNA sequences in this sample encode the identical CDR3. TCRdb's table, derived via immunoSEQ multiplex PCR, lists solely in-frame clones and lacks some. The table records about 1.4 million clones, roughly 96% of them present only once. This clonotype was obtained from a man aged 25 to 40 in good health. Source material: naive CD4+ T cells sorted from blood. The subset is: CD45RA+ positively selected.

The CDR3 DNA follows: TGTGCCAGCAGGGCAGATACGCAGTATTTT. Translating gives CASRADTQYF. V and J are TRBV2 and TRBJ2-3; no firm D call. The germline V gene encodes CDR1 SNHLY and CDR2 FYNNEI. The V gene lost 6 bases and the J gene lost 4 bases, with 2 bases spanning the gap. This CDR3 region has 10 residues.